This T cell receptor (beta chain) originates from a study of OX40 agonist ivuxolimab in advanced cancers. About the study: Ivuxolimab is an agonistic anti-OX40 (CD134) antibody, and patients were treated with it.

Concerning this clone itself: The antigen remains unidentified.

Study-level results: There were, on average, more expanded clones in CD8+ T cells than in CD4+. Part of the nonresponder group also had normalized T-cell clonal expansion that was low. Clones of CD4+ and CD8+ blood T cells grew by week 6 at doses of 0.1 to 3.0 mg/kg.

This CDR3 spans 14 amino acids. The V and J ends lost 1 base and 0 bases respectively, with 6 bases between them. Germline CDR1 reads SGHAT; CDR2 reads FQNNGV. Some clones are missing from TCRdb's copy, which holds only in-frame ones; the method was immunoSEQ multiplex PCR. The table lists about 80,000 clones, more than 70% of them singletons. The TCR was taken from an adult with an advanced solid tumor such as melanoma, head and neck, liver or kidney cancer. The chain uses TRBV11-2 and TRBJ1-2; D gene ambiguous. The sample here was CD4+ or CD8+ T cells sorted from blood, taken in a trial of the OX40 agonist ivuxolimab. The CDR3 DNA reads TGTGCCAGCAGCTTAGCCCGGGCTAACTATGGCTACACCTTC. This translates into CASSLARANYGYTF.